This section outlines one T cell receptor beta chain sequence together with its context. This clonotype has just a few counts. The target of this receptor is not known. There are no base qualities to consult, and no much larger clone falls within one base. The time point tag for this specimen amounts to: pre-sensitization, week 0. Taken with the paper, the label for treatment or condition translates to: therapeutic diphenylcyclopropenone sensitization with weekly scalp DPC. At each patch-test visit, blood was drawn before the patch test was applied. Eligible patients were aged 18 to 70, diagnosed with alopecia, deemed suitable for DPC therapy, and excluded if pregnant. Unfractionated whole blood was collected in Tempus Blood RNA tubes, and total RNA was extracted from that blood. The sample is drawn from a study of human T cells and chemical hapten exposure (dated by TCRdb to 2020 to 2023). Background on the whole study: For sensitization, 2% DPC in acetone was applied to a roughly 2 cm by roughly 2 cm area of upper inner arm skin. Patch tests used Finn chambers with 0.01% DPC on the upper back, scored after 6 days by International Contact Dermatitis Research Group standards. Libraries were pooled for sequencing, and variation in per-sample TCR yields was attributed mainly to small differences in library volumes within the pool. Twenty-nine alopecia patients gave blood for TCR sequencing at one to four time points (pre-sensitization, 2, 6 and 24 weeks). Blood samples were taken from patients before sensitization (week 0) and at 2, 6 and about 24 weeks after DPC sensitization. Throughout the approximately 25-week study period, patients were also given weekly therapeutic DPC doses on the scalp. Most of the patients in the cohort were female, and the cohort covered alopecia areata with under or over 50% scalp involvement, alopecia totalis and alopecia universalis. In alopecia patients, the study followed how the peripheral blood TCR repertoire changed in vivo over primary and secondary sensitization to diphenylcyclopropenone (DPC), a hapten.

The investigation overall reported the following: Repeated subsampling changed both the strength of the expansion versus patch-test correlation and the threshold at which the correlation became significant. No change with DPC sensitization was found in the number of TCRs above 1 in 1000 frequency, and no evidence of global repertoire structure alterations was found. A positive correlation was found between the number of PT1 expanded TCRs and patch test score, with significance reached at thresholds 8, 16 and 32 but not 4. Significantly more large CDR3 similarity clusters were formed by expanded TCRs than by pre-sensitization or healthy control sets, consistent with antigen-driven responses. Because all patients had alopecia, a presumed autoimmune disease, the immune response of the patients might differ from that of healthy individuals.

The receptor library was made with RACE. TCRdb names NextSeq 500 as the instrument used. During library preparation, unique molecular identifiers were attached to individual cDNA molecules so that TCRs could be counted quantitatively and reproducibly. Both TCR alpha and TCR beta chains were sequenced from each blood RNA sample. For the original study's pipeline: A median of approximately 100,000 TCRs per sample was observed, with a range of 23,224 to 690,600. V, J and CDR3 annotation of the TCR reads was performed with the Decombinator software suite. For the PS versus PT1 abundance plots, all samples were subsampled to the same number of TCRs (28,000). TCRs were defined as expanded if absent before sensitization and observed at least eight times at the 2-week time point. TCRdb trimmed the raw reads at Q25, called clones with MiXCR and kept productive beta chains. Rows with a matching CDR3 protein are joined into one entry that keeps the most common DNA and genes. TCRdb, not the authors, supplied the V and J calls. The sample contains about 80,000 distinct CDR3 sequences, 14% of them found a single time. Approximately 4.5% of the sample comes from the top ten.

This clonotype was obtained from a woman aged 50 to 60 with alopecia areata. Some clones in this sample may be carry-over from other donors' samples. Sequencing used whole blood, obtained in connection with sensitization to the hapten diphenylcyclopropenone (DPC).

This receptor carries the CDR3 CASSSPGTGVYEQYF. The nucleotide sequence reads as follows: TGTGCCAGCAGCTCCCCCGGGACAGGGGTGTACGAGCAGTACTTC. The chain links TRBV5-4 with TRBJ2-7, with 10 bases in between that match TRBD1. V is pruned by 3 bases and J by 4 bases, leaving 7 bases of the junction without a gene match. The germline V gene (reference sequence) yields SGHNT for CDR1 and YYREEE for CDR2. Including cysteine and phenylalanine, the CDR3 has 15 amino acids. Only CDR3 DNA remains: 45 bases, in frame from the first base.